This entry describes one T cell receptor beta chain. Authors' data handling: Estimation of nucleated cell counts relied on the amplification of reference gene primers. Using immunoSEQ multiplex PCR, the repertoire was profiled, and TCRdb retains in-frame clones only, with some absent. Clone size and the V and J calls come from that table; the DNA yielded D and trimming. The top ten hold over 4.5% of the sample, which has 95,000 to 150,000 clones, roughly 86% seen once. This sample is drawn from a study of blood T cell repertoires in COVID-19. Looking at the study overall: Samples of COVID-19 (acute and convalescent) were obtained from the United States, Italy and Spain.

Germline V gives CDR1 SGHNT, CDR2 YYREEE (reference sequence). After removal of 6 bases from V and 2 bases from J, the junction contained 4 bases not matched to a gene. This CDR3 contains 14 residues. Sample: peripheral blood. V usage is TRBV5-4 and J usage is TRBJ2-3; 9 bases map to TRBD1. The receptor was derived from a human donor in a cohort sampled during active COVID-19. The CDR3 spells CASTDRGPTDTQYF. Written as DNA, the CDR3 is TGTGCCAGCACGGACAGGGGACCCACAGATACGCAGTATTTT.